These 13 T cell receptor beta chains originate from one sample sequenced in a study of T cell repertoires in cytomegalovirus infection (dated by TCRdb to the late 2010s). Sequenced on an Illumina HiSeq 1500. Starting from the raw public reads, TCRdb applied fastp trimming at Q25, assembled clones with MiXCR and retained in-frame beta chains. Every CDR3 protein is listed once, alongside the most common genes and DNA of its rows. The sample table shows some 700,000 distinct CDR3 sequences, and around 35% are seen once. The ten most abundant clones make up about 18% of the sample. The antigens of these receptors remain unknown. The label giving this sample's treatment or condition can be read as: in vitro stimulation with specific CMV peptide epitopes to enrich CMV-specific T cells. Material: cultured PBMCs, obtained from culture after CMV antigen stimulation. All receptors derive from a human donor in good health (CMV status not recorded). Some clones in this sample may be carry-over from other donors' samples.

V and J are TRBV20-1 and TRBJ2-1; a weak D match, TRBD2 (5 bases). V shed 8 bases and J shed 5 bases, with 16 bases lying between them. This CDR3 region has 13 residues. Germline values: CDR1 DFQATT, CDR2 SNEGSKA (reference sequence). The CDR3: CSPGFWENNEQFF. Here the CDR3 DNA reads TGCAGTCCTGGGTTTTGGGAGAACAATGAGCAGTTCTTC.

This clonotype was seen a handful of times. The V gene is TRBV7-2, the J gene TRBJ2-7, with D perhaps matching TRBD1 or TRBD2 (5 bases each). The CDR3 contains 14 residues. Trimming removed 5 bases from V and 3 bases from J, with 14 bases in between. Germline V gene data show CDR1 as SGHTA and CDR2 as FQGNSA. The CDR3 reads CASSPPGTYYEQYF. The CDR3, as DNA: TGTGCCAGCAGCCCACCCGGGACCTACTACGAGCAGTACTTC.

The V and J genes are TRBV6-1 and TRBJ2-7; D is possibly TRBD2 (5 bases). Germline V gene data show CDR1 as MNHNS and CDR2 as SASEGT. The V end was cut by 5 bases, the J end by 3 bases, with 35 bases between. CDR3 size: 21 residues. The CDR3 is CASSLGMFSSPSQLSDYEQYF. The CDR3 nucleotides are TGTGCCAGCAGTCTCGGGATGTTCTCCTCCCCTTCACAACTCTCCGACTACGAGCAGTACTTC.

This clonotype has a handful of counts. The DNA of the CDR3 is TGTGCCAGCAGTTTGGGACTAGCGGGAGGGGATCCGCAGTATTTT. This encodes CASSLGLAGGDPQYF. The chain couples TRBV12-3 or TRBV12-4 to TRBJ2-3; 16 bases are shared with TRBD2. V lost 3 bases to trimming and J lost 10 bases; unmatched junction nucleotides: 4. This CDR3 comprises 15 residues.

This clonotype was seen ten or more times. V and J are TRBV7-2 and TRBJ2-3; no reliable D call. V dropped 5 bases and J dropped 4 bases, with 19 bases sitting between them. CDR1 is SGHTA and CDR2 is FQGNSA in the germline V gene. The CDR3 totals 16 residues. CDR3 coding DNA: TGTGCCAGCAGCCCCGCGTCGGGTCTTGGGGCAGATACGCAGTATTTT. Protein: CASSPASGLGADTQYF. The full variable domain, in which reference TRBV7-2 and TRBJ2-3 provide the parts outside the CDR3, is GAGVSQSPSNKVTEKGKDVELRCDPISGHTALYWYRQSLGQGLEFLIYFQGNSAPDKSGLPSDRFSAERTGGSVSTLTIQRTQQEDSAVYLCASSPASGLGADTQYFGPGTRLTVL.

The rearrangement links TRBV7-2 to TRBJ2-5; D is undetermined. The V end lost 6 bases, the J end lost 14 bases, and 16 bases lay between the germline ends. This CDR3 contains 11 residues. Germline CDR1 SGHTA, CDR2 FQGNSA. Here the CDR3 reads CASRGSGPPYF. CDR3 nucleotide sequence: TGTGCCAGCAGAGGGTCCGGGCCTCCTTACTTC. Based on the CDR3 plus reference TRBV7-2 and TRBJ2-5, the full variable domain is GAGVSQSPSNKVTEKGKDVELRCDPISGHTALYWYRQSLGQGLEFLIYFQGNSAPDKSGLPSDRFSAERTGGSVSTLTIQRTQQEDSAVYLCASRGSGPPYFGPGTRLLVL.

This clonotype has ten or more counts. In DNA, the CDR3 is TGTGCCAGCAGTCAGGAGTGGGACTATGGCTACACCTTC. Its protein product is CASSQEWDYGYTF. The chain couples TRBV7-2 to TRBJ1-2; unclear D gene. V lost 6 bases and J 3 bases, leaving 11 bases between the germline ends. In germline, CDR1 is SGHTA, CDR2 FQGNSA. The CDR3 spans 13 residues.

This clonotype was observed a handful of times. This sequence joins TRBV6-4 and TRBJ2-1, with 9 bases fitting TRBD1. The V gene end was trimmed by 3 bases and the J gene end by 8 bases; junction bases not matched to a gene: 8. The CDR3 is made up of 15 amino acids. Looked up from germline, CDR1 is MRHNA and CDR2 is SNTAGT. The CDR3 region is CASSERDRAIHEQFF. The CDR3 region has the DNA TGTGCCAGCAGTGAGCGGGACAGGGCTATCCATGAGCAGTTCTTC.

This clonotype was picked up a small number of times. The chain has TRBV7-2 and TRBJ2-1; possible D gene TRBD1, 6 bases. This CDR3 region has 14 residues. The germline V gene has CDR1 SGHTA and CDR2 FQGNSA. V lost 5 bases, J lost 6 bases, and 14 bases lay in between. Here the CDR3 reads CASSKTGQPNEQFF. CDR3 nucleotide sequence: TGTGCCAGCAGCAAAACCGGACAGCCCAATGAGCAGTTCTTC.

The chain uses TRBV4-1 and TRBJ2-7; D remains ambiguous. CDR1 and CDR2 (germline): MGHRA, YSYEKL. Trimming stripped 1 base from V and 3 bases from J, with 13 bases between. The CDR3 totals 15 residues. The CDR3 region has the DNA TGCGCCAGCAGCCAAGGGTCCGTGTCCCTCTACGAGCAGTACTTC. Translating gives CASSQGSVSLYEQYF.

The rearrangement links TRBV6-1 to TRBJ1-3; D is unresolved. Trimming cost V 5 bases and J 0 bases, with 11 bases left between them. This CDR3 is 15 amino acids long. The germline gives CDR1 MNHNS, CDR2 SASEGT. For the CDR3, the DNA is TGTGCCAGCAGTTTCTACCCGAACTCTGGAAACACCATATATTTT. This encodes CASSFYPNSGNTIYF.

The CDR3 bases are TGCGCCAGCAGCCTAACACAGGAGAACATTCAGTACTTC. It is translated as CASSLTQENIQYF. The gene calls are TRBV4-1 and TRBJ2-4; tentative D call: TRBD1 (5 bases). The CDR3 loop spans 13 amino acids. V was cut by 4 bases and J by 7 bases, with 11 bases left in between. Germline V gene data show CDR1 as MGHRA and CDR2 as YSYEKL.

V usage is TRBV4-1 and J usage is TRBJ1-6; 10 nucleotides align to TRBD1. The CDR3 is made up of 15 amino acids. Germline V gene sequence: CDR1 MGHRA, CDR2 YSYEKL. Trimming at V came to 4 bases and at J to 8 bases, leaving 5 bases not matched to a gene. CDR3 nucleotide sequence: TGCGCCAGCAGCCCGGACAGGGGGACCCATTCACCCCTCCACTTT. Translation gives CASSPDRGTHSPLHF.